This entry describes one T cell receptor beta chain. Antigen unknown. This sample was taken from a study of cytomegalovirus exposure and HLA in healthy donors. Study results and caveats: Within an earlier analysis, most TCR beta V segments proved productive either about 87% or about 30% of the time. Later work found that TCR association rates differed between HLA loci; DRB1 had the most and HLA-C the fewest. CMV serostatus was the sole immune exposure data available.

PCR employed 60 Vbeta and 13 Jbeta primers. Some clones are missing from TCRdb's copy, which holds only in-frame ones; the method was immunoSEQ multiplex PCR. Of 100,000 to 150,000 clones listed, 74% are singletons. The CDR3 length is 13 residues. Germline lookup yields CDR1 KGHSH and CDR2 LQKENI. V lost 3 bases and J lost 5, with 10 bases in between. The sequenced sample consisted of PBMCs. The clonotype comes from a woman in her fifties or sixties in good health and CMV-seropositive. V usage is TRBV18 and J usage is TRBJ1-2; tentative D call: TRBD1 (5 bases). CDR3 amino acids: CASSPGLKYGYTF. The CDR3 DNA follows: TGTGCCAGCTCACCGGGACTGAAGTATGGCTACACCTTC.